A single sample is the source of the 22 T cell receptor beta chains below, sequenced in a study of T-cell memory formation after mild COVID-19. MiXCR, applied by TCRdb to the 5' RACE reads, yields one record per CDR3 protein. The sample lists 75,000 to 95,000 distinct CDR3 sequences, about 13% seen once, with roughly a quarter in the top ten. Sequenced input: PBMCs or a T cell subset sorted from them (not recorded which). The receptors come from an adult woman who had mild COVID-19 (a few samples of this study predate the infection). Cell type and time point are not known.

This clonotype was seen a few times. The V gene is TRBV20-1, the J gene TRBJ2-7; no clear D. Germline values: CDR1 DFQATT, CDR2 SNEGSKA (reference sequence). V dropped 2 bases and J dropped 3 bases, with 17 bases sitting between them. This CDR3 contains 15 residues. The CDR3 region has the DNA TGCAGTGCTAGACCCACATCGCGGCCCCTCTACGAGCAGTACTTC. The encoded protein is CSARPTSRPLYEQYF.

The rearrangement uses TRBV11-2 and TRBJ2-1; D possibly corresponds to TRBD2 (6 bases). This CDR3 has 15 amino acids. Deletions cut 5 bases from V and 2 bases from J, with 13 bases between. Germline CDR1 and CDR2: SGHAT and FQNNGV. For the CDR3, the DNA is TGTGCCAGCAGCCTCAGCGGGCGGACCTACAATGAGCAGTTCTTC. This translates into CASSLSGRTYNEQFF.

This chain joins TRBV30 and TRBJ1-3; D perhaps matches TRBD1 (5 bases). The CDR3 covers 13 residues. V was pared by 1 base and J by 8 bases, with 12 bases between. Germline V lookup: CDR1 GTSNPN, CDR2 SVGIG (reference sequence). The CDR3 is CAWSEGTGHTIYF. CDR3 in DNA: TGTGCCTGGAGTGAAGGAACAGGCCACACCATATATTTT.

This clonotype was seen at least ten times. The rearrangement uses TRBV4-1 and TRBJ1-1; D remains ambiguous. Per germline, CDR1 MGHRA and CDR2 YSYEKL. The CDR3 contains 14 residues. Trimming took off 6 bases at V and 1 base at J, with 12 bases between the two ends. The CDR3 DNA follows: TGCGCCAGCAGAACCCTCCCGGGGAACACTGAAGCTTTCTTT. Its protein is CASRTLPGNTEAFF.

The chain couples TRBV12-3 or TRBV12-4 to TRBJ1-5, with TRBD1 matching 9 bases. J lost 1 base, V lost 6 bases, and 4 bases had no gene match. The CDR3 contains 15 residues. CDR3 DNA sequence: TGTGCCAGCAGCTGGACAGGGGAGAGCAATCAGCCCCAGCATTTT. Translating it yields CASSWTGESNQPQHF.

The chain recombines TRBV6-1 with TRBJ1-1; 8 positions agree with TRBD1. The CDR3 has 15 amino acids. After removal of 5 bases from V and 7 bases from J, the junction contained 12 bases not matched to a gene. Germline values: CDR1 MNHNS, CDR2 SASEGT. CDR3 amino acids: CASSREAGTGDEAFF. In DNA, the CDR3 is TGTGCCAGCAGTCGGGAAGCCGGGACAGGAGATGAAGCTTTCTTT.

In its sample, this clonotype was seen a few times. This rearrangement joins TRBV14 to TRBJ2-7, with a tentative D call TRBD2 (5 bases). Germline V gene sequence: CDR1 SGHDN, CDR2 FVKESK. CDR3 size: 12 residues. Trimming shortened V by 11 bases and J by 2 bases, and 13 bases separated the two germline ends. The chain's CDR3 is CAEREYAYEQYF. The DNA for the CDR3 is TGTGCCGAAAGGGAGTACGCCTACGAGCAGTACTTC.

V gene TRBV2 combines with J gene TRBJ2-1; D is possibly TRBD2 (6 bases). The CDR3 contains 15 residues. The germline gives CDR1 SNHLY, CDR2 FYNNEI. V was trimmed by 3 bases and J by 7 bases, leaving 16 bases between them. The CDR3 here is CASSERGPPFNEQFF. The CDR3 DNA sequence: TGTGCCAGCAGTGAGCGGGGACCCCCCTTTAATGAGCAGTTCTTC.

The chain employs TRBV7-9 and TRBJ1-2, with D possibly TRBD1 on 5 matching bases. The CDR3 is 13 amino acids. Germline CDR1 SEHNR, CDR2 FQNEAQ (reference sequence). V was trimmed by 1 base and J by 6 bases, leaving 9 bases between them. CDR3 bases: TGTGCCAGCAGCTTAGGGGGCGGCAATGGCTACACCTTC. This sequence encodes CASSLGGGNGYTF.

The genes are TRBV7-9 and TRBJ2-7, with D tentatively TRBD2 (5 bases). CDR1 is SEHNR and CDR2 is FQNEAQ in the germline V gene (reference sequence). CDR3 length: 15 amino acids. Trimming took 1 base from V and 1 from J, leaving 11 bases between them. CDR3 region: CASSLVTGVSYEQYF. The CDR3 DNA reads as TGTGCCAGCAGCTTAGTGACCGGGGTATCCTACGAGCAGTACTTC. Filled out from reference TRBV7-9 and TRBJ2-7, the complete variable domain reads DTGVSQNPRHKITKRGQNVTFRCDPISEHNRLYWYRQTLGQGPEFLTYFQNEAQLEKSRLLSDRFSAERPKGSFSTLEIQRTEQGDSAMYLCASSLVTGVSYEQYFGPGTRLTVT.

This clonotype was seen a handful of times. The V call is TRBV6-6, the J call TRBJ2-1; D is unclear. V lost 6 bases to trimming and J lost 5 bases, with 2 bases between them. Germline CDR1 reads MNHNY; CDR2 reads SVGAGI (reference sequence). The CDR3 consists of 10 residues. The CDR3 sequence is CASSNNEQFF. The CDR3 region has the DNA TGTGCCAGCAGCAACAATGAGCAGTTCTTC.

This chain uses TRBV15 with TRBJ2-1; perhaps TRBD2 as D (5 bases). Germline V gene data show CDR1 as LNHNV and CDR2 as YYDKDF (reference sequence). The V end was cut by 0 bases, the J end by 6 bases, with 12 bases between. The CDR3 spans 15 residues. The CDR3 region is CATSRELTSGNEQFF. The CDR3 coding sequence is TGTGCCACCAGCAGAGAGTTAACAAGCGGCAATGAGCAGTTCTTC.

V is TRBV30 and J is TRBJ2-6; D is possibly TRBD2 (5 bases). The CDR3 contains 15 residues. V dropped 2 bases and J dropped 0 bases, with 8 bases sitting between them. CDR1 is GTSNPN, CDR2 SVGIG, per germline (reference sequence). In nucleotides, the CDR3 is TGTGCCTGGAGTCAGACTAACTCTGGGGCCAACGTCCTGACTTTC. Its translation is CAWSQTNSGANVLTF.

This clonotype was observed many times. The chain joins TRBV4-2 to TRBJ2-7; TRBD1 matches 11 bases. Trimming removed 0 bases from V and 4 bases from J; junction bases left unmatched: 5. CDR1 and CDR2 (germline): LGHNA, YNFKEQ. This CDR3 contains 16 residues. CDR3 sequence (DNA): TGTGCCAGCAGCCAAGAAGGCGGGGACAGGGGGTACGAGCAGTACTTC. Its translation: CASSQEGGDRGYEQYF.

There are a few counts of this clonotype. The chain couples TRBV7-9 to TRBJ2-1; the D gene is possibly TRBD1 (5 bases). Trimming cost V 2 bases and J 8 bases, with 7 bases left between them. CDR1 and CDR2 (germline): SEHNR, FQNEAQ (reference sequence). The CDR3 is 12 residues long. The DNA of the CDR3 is TGTGCCAGCAGCTTAAGGGGCTATGAGCAGTTCTTC. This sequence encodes CASSLRGYEQFF.

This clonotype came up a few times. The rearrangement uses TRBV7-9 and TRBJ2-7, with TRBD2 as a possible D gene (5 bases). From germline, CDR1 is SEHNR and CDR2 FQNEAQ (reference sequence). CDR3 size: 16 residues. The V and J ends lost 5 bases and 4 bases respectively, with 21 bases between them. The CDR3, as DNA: TGTGCCAGCAGCCCCACCGCTTCGCGGCAGCGGTACGAGCAGTACTTC. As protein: CASSPTASRQRYEQYF.

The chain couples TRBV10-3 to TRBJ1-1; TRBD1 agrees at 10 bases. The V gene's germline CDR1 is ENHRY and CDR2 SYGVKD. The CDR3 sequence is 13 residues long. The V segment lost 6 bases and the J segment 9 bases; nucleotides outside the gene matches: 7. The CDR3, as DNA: TGTGCCATCAGAGCCGGGACAGGGGAACAAGCTTTCTTT. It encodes CAIRAGTGEQAFF.

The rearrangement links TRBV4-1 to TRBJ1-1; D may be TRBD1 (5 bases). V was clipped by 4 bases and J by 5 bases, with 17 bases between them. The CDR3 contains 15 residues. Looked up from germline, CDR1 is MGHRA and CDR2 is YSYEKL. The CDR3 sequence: CASSLGTGVETEAFF. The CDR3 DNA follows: TGCGCCAGCAGCCTGGGTACAGGCGTAGAGACTGAAGCTTTCTTT.

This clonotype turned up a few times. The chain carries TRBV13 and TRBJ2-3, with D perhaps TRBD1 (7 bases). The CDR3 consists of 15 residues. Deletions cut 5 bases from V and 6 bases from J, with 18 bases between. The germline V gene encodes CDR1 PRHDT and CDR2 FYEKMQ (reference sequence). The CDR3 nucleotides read TGTGCCAGCAGCCCATTGGGGGCAGGGGGGGATACGCAGTATTTT. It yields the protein CASSPLGAGGDTQYF. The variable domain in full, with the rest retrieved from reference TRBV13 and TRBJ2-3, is AAGVIQSPRHLIKEKRETATLKCYPIPRHDTVYWYQQGPGQDPQFLISFYEKMQSDKGSIPDRFSAQQFSDYHSELNMSSLELGDSALYFCASSPLGAGGDTQYFGPGTRLTVL.

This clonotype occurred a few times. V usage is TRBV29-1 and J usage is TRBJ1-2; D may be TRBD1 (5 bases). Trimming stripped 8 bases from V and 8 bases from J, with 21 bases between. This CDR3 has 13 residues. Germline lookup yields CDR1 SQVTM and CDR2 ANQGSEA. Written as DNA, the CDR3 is TGCAGCATTACAAGCGGGGGGTGGAGAGGCTACACCTTC. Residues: CSITSGGWRGYTF.

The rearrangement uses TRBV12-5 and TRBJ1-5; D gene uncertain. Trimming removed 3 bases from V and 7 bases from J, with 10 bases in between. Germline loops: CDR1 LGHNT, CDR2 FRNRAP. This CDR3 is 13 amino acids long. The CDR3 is CASGLGMGQPQHF. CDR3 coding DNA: TGTGCTAGTGGTTTAGGCATGGGCCAGCCCCAGCATTTT.

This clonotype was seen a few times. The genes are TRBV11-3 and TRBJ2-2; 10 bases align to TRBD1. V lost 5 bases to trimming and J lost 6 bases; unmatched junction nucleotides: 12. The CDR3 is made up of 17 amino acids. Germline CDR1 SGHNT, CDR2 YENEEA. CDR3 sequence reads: CASSPLGGTGVPGELFF. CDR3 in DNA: TGTGCCAGCAGCCCCCTTGGTGGGACAGGGGTCCCCGGGGAGCTGTTTTTT.